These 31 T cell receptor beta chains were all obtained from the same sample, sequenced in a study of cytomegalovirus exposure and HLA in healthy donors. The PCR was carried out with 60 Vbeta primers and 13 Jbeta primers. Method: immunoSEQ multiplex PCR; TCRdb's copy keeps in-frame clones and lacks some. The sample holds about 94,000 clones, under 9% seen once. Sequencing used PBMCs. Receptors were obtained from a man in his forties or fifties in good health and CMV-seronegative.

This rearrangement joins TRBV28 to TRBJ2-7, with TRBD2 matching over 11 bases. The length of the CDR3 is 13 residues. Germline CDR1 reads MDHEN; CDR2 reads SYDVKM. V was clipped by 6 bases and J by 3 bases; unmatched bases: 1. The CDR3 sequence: CASSTSGSYEQYF. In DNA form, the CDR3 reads TGTGCCAGCAGCACTAGCGGGAGCTACGAGCAGTACTTC.

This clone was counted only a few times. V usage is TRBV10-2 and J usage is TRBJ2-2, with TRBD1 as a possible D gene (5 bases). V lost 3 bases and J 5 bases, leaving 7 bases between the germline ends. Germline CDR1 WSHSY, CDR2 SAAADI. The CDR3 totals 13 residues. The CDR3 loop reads CASSEPGTGELFF. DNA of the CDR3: TGCGCCAGCAGTGAACCAGGGACCGGGGAGCTGTTTTTT.

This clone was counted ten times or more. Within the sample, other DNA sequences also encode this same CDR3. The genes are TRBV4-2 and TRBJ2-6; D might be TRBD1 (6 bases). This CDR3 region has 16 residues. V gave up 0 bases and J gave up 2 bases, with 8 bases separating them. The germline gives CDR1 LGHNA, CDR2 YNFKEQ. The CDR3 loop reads CASSQDAGAGANVLTF. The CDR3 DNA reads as TGTGCCAGCAGCCAAGATGCAGGGGCTGGGGCCAACGTCCTGACTTTC.

The CDR3 region has the DNA TGTGCCACAAGACTAGCGGGGGCCGGGGAGACCCAGTACTTC. It translates to CATRLAGAGETQYF. This chain connects TRBV19 to TRBJ2-5, with 12 bases fitting TRBD2. The J segment lost 5 bases and the V segment lost 10 bases, leaving 8 bases of the junction unmatched. This CDR3 is built from 14 residues. Germline values: CDR1 LNHDA, CDR2 SQIVND (reference sequence).

CDR3 in amino acids: CASSIRGGTDTQYF. The DNA of the CDR3 is TGTGCCAGCAGTATCAGGGGAGGCACAGATACGCAGTATTTT. The chain carries TRBV6-5 and TRBJ2-3; possibly TRBD1 for D (6 bases). Germline V lookup: CDR1 MNHEY, CDR2 SVGAGI. V gave up 5 bases and J gave up 1 base, with 10 bases separating them. CDR3 length equals 14 residues.

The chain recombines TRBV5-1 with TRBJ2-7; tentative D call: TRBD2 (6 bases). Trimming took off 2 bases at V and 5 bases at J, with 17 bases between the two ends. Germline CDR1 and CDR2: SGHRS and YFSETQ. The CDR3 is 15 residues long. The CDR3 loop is CASSFKPGLGNEQYF. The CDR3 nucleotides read TGCGCCAGCAGCTTCAAACCGGGACTTGGGAACGAGCAGTACTTC. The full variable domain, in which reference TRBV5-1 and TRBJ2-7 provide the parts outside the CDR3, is KAGVTQTPRYLIKTRGQQVTLSCSPISGHRSVSWYQQTPGQGLQFLFEYFSETQRNKGNFPGRFSGRQFSNSRSEMNVSTLELGDSALYLCASSFKPGLGNEQYFGPGTRLTVT.

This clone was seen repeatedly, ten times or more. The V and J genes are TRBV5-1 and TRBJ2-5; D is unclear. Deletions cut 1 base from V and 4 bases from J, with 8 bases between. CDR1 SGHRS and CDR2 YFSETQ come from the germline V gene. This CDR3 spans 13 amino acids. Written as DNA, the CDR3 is TGCGCCAGCAGCTTGACAGCTCCAGAGACCCAGTACTTC. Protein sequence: CASSLTAPETQYF. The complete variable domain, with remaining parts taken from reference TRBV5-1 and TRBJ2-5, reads KAGVTQTPRYLIKTRGQQVTLSCSPISGHRSVSWYQQTPGQGLQFLFEYFSETQRNKGNFPGRFSGRQFSNSRSEMNVSTLELGDSALYLCASSLTAPETQYFGPGTRLLVL.

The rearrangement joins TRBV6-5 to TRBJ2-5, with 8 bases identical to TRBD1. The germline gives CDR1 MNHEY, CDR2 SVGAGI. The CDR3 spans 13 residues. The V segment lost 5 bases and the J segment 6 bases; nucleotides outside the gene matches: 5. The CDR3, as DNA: TGTGCCAGCAGTCCGGACAGGGAGAAGACCCAGTACTTC. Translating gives CASSPDREKTQYF.

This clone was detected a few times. CDR3 in amino acids: CASSRDRVDYNEQFF. The CDR3 bases are TGTGCCAGCAGCCGGGACAGGGTTGACTACAATGAGCAGTTCTTC. The chain joins TRBV5-4 to TRBJ2-1; 9 nucleotides match TRBD1. Trimming took 4 bases from V and 3 from J; bases not matched to a gene: 5. Germline loops: CDR1 SGHNT, CDR2 YYREEE (reference sequence). This CDR3 contains 15 residues.

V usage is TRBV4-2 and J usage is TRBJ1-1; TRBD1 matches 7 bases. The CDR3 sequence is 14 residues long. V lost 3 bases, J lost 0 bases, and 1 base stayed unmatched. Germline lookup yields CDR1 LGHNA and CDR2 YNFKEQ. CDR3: CASSQGQLNTEAFF. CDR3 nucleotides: TGTGCCAGCAGCCAGGGACAGCTGAACACTGAAGCTTTCTTT.

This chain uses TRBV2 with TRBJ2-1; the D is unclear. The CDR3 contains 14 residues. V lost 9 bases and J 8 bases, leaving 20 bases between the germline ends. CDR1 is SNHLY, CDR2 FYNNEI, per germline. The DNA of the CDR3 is TGTGCCAGTATCCTTAGCAAAGGTCTCCATGAGCAGTTCTTC. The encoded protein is CASILSKGLHEQFF.

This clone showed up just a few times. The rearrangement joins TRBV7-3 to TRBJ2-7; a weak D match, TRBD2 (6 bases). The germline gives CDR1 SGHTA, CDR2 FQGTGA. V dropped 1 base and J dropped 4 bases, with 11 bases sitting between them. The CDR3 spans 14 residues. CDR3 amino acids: CASSLSRDSYEQYF. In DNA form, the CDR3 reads TGTGCCAGCAGCTTAAGCCGGGACTCGTACGAGCAGTACTTC.

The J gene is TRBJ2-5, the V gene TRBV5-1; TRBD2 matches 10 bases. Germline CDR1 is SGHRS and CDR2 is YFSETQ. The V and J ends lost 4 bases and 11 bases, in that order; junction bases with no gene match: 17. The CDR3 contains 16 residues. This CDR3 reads CASSLFLAGAPSRQYF. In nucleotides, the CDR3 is TGCGCCAGCAGCCTATTTCTAGCGGGGGCCCCATCCCGGCAGTACTTC.

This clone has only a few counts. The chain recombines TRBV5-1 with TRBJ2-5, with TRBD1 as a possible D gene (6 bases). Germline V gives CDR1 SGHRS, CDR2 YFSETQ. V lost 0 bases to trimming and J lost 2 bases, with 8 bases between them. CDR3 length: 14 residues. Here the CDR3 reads CASSLDREQETQYF. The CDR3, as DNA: TGCGCCAGCAGCTTGGACAGGGAACAAGAGACCCAGTACTTC.

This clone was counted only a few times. This CDR3 is CASSLAGVDSEAFF. The CDR3 nucleotides read TGTGCCAGCAGCTTAGCTGGGGTGGACAGTGAAGCTTTCTTT. V and J are TRBV11-1 and TRBJ1-1; possible D gene TRBD1, 6 bases. The CDR3 covers 14 residues. V was trimmed by 0 bases and J by 7 bases, leaving 12 bases between them. The germline CDR1 and CDR2 sequences are SGHAT and FQDESV (reference sequence).

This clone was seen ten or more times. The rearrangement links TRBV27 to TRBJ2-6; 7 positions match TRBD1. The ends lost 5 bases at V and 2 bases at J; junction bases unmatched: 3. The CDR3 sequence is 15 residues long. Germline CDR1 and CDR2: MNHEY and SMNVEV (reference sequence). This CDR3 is CASSLTGTGANVLTF. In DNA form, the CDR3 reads TGTGCCAGCAGTCTGACAGGGACTGGGGCCAACGTCCTGACTTTC. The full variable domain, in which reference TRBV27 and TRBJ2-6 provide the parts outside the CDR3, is EAQVTQNPRYLITVTGKKLTVTCSQNMNHEYMSWYRQDPGLGLRQIYYSMNVEVTDKGDVPEGYKVSRKEKRNFPLILESPSPNQTSLYFCASSLTGTGANVLTFGAGSRLTVL.

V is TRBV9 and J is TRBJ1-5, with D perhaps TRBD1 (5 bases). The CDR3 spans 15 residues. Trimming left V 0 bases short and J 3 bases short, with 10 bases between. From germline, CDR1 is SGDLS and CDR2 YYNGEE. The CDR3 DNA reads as TGTGCCAGCAGCGTAGGGCAGGGATACAATCAGCCCCAGCATTTT. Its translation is CASSVGQGYNQPQHF.

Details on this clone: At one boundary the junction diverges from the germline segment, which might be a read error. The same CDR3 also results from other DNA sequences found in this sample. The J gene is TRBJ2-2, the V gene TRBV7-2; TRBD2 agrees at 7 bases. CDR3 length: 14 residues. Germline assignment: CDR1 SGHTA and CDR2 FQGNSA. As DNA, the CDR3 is TGTGCCAGCAGACCCACTAGCGTCACCGGGGAGCTATTTTTT. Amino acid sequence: CASRPTSVTGELFF.

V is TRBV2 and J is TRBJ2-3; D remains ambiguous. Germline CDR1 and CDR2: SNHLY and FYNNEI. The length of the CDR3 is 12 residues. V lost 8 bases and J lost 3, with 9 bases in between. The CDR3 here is CASLGRTDTQYF. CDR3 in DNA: TGTGCCAGCCTGGGCAGGACAGATACGCAGTATTTT.

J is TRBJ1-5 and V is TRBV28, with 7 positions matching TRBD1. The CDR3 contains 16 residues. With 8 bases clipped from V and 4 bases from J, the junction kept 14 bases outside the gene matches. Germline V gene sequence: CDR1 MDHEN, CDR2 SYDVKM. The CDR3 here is CASLPGGPGANQPQHF. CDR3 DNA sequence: TGTGCCAGCCTCCCAGGGGGGCCGGGGGCAAATCAGCCCCAGCATTTT.

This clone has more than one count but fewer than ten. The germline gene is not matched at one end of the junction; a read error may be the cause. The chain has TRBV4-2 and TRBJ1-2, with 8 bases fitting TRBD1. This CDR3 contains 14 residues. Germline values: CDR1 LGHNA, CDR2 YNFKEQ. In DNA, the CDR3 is TGTGCCAGCAGACAAGACAGGGGCTCAGAGGGCTACACCTTC. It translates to CASRQDRGSEGYTF.

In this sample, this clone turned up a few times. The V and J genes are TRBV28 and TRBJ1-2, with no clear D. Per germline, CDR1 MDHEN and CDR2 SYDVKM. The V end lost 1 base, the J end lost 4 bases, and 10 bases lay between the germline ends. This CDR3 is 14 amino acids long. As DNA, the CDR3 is TGTGCCAGCAGTTTATTTACAGCCCGCTATGGCTACACCTTC. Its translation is CASSLFTARYGYTF.

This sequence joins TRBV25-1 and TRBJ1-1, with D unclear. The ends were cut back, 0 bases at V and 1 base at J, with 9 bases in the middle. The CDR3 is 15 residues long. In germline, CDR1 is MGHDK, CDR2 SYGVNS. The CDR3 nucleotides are TGTGCCAGCAGTGAATATCGGGCGGGGAACACTGAAGCTTTCTTT. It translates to CASSEYRAGNTEAFF.

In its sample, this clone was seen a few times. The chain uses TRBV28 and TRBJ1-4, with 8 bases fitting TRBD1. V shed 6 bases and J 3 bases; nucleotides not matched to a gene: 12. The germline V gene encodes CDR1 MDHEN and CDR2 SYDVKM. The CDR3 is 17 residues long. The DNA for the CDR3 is TGTGCCAGCAGCCCGGCAGGGGGCCCAGGGGCTAATGAAAAACTGTTTTTT. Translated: CASSPAGGPGANEKLFF. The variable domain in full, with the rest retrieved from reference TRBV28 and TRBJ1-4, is DVKVTQSSRYLVKRTGEKVFLECVQDMDHENMFWYRQDPGLGLRLIYFSYDVKMKEKGDIPEGYSVSREKKERFSLILESASTNQTSMYLCASSPAGGPGANEKLFFGSGTQLSVL.

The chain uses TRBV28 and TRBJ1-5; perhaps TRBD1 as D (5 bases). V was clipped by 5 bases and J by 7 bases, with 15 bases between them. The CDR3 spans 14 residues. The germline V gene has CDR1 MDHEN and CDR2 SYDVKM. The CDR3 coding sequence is TGTGCCAGCAGTACCTCGGGGGGAGACCAGCCCCAGCATTTT. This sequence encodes CASSTSGGDQPQHF.

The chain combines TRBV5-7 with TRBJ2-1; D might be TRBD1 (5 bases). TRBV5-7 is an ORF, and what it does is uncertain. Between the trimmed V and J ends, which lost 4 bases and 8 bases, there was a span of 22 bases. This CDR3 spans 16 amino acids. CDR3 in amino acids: CASSPPRVGSSDEQFF. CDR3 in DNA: TGTGCCAGCAGCCCTCCCAGGGTAGGGTCGTCGGATGAGCAGTTCTTC.

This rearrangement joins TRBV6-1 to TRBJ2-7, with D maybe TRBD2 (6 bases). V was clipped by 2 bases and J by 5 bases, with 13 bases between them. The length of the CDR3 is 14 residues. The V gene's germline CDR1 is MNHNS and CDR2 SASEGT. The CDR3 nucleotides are TGTGCCAGCAGTGAAAACGGAGGGGTTGACGAGCAGTACTTC. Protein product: CASSENGGVDEQYF.

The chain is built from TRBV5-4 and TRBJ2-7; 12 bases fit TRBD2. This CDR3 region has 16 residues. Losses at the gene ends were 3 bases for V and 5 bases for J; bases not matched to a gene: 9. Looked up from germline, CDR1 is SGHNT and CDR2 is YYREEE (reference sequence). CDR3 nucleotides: TGTGCCAGCAGCTCACTAGCGGGAGGCTATGGCGACGAGCAGTACTTC. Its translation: CASSSLAGGYGDEQYF. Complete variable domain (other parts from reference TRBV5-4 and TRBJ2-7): ETGVTQSPTHLIKTRGQQVTLRCSSQSGHNTVSWYQQALGQGPQFIFQYYREEENGRGNFPPRFSGLQFPNYSSELNVNALELDDSALYLCASSSLAGGYGDEQYFGPGTRLTVT.

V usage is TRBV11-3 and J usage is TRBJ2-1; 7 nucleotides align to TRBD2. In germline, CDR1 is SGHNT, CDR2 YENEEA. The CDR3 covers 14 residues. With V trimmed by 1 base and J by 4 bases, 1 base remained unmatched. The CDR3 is CASSLAGGYNEQFF. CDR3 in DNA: TGTGCCAGCAGCTTAGCGGGGGGTTACAATGAGCAGTTCTTC. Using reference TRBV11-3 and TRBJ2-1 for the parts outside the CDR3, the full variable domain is EAGVVQSPRYKIIEKKQPVAFWCNPISGHNTLYWYLQNLGQGPELLIRYENEEAVDDSQLPKDRFSAERLKGVDSTLKIQPAELGDSAVYLCASSLAGGYNEQFFGPGTRLTVL.

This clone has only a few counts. The CDR3 reads CASSSKAGGFNQPQHF. As DNA, the CDR3 is TGTGCCAGCAGCTCAAAGGCCGGGGGGTTCAATCAGCCCCAGCATTTT. The chain couples TRBV7-8 to TRBJ1-5; a weak D match, TRBD1 (5 bases). Germline V gene data show CDR1 as SGHVS and CDR2 as FQNEAQ. The CDR3 runs 16 residues. Trimming took 4 bases from V and 3 from J, leaving 16 bases between them. Together with reference TRBV7-8 and TRBJ1-5, the CDR3 gives the full variable domain: GAGVSQSPRYKVAKRGQDVALRCDPISGHVSLFWYQQALGQGPEFLTYFQNEAQLDKSGLPSDRFFAERPEGSVSTLKIQRTQQEDSAVYLCASSSKAGGFNQPQHFGDGTRLSIL.

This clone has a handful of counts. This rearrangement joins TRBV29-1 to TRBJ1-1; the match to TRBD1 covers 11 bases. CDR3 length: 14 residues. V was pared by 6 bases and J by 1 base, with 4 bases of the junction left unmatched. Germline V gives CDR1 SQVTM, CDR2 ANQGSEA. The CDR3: CSVVGQGANTEAFF. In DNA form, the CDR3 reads TGCAGCGTGGTAGGACAGGGGGCGAACACTGAAGCTTTCTTT.